The rows below give T cell receptor beta chains drawn from one sample of a study of blood T cell repertoires in COVID-19. Clones were read by immunoSEQ multiplex PCR, and TCRdb kept only the in-frame ones, dropping some. Among about 310,000 clones listed, more than 75% were seen once. Source material: peripheral blood. The source of these receptors is a man aged 45 to 65 with active or convalescent COVID-19. CDR3s include the opening cysteine and the closing phenylalanine or tryptophan. A D gene is named only where the DNA matches it firmly. Part of the rows lack a size; the others show once, few, many or a class for expanded clones.

D gene: TRBD1
V gene: TRBV19
J gene: TRBJ2-2
clone size: NA
CDR3 DNA: TGTGCCAGTAGTATCACAGGGGGCTGGGACGGGGAGCTGTTTTTT
CDR3 protein: CASSITGGWDGELFF

D gene: NA
V gene: TRBV5-4
J gene: TRBJ1-3
clone size: NA
CDR3 DNA: TGTGCCAGCAGCTTGGGGGGGCAGGCTGGAAACACCATATATTTT
CDR3 protein: CASSLGGQAGNTIYF

D gene: TRBD1
V gene: TRBV27
J gene: TRBJ1-2
clone size: NA
CDR3 DNA: TGTGCCAGCAGGAGGACAGGCGTCTATGGCTACACCTTC
CDR3 protein: CASRRTGVYGYTF

D gene: TRBD1
V gene: TRBV7-2
J gene: TRBJ2-2
clone size: NA
CDR3 DNA: TGTGCCAGCAGCCTCGGACAGGGGGTCGGGGAGCTGTTTTTT
CDR3 protein: CASSLGQGVGELFF

D gene: NA
V gene: TRBV6-1
J gene: TRBJ2-7
clone size: NA
CDR3 DNA: TGTGCCAGCAGTGAAGCAATAGCGGCGAGCTCCTACGAGCAGTACTTC
CDR3 protein: CASSEAIAASSYEQYF

D gene: NA
V gene: TRBV18
J gene: TRBJ2-7
clone size: few
CDR3 DNA: TGTGCCAGCTCACCGCGGAGTTCCTACGAGCAGTACTTC
CDR3 protein: CASSPRSSYEQYF

D gene: TRBD2
V gene: TRBV19
J gene: TRBJ2-3
clone size: NA
CDR3 DNA: TGTGCCAGTAACCATCGGGGGGCAGATACGCAGTATTTT
CDR3 protein: CASNHRGADTQYF

D gene: NA
V gene: TRBV19
J gene: TRBJ1-2
clone size: NA
CDR3 DNA: TGTGCCAGTAGTATGGGGGGAGACTATGGCTACACCTTC
CDR3 protein: CASSMGGDYGYTF

D gene: NA
V gene: TRBV6-1
J gene: TRBJ1-1
clone size: few
CDR3 DNA: TGTGCCAGCAGTGACGGACAACAGAACACTGAAGCTTTCTTT
CDR3 protein: CASSDGQQNTEAFF

D gene: NA
V gene: TRBV2
J gene: TRBJ2-7
clone size: NA
CDR3 DNA: TGTGCCACCCTAGCCAGCTCCTACGAGCAGTACTTC
CDR3 protein: CATLASSYEQYF

D gene: NA
V gene: TRBV6-5
J gene: TRBJ1-6
clone size: NA
CDR3 DNA: TGTGCCAGCAGTTACGAGGGCCTGATCGGGTCACCCCTCCACTTT
CDR3 protein: CASSYEGLIGSPLHF

D gene: TRBD1
V gene: TRBV4-1
J gene: TRBJ1-2
clone size: NA
CDR3 DNA: TGCGCCAGCAGCCAAGAGGGTCGACAGGGCTATGGCTACACCTTC
CDR3 protein: CASSQEGRQGYGYTF